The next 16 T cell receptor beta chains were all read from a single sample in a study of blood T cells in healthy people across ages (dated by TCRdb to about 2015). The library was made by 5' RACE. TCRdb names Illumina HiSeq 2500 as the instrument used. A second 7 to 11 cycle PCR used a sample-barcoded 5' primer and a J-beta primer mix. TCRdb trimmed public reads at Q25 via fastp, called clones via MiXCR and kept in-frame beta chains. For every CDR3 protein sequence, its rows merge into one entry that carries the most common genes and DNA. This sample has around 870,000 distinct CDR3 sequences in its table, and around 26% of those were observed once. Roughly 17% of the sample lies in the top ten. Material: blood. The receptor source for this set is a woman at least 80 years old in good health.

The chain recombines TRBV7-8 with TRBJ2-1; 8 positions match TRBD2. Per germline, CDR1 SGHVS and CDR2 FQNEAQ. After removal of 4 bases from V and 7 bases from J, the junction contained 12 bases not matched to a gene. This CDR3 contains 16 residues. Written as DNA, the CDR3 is TGTGCCAGCAGCTCCCCTTTGGGACTAGAAGGGAATGAGCAGTTCTTC. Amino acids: CASSSPLGLEGNEQFF.

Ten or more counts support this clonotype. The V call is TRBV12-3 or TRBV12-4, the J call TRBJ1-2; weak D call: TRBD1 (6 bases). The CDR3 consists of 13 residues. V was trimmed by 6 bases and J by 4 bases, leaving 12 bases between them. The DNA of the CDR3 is TGTGCCAGCAGCCTGGACAGTTTCTATGGCTACACCTTC. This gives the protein CASSLDSFYGYTF.

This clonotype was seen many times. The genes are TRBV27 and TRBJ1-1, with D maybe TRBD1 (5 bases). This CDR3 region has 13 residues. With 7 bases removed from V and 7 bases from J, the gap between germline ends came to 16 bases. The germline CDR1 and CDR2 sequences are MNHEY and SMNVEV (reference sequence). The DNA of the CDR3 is TGTGCCAGCAAATTCGGAGGGGATGGTGAAGCTTTCTTT. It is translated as CASKFGGDGEAFF.

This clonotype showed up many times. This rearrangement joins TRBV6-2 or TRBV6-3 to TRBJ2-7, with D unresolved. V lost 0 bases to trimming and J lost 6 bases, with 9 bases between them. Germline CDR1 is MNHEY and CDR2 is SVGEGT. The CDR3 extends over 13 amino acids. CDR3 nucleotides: TGTGCCAGCAGTTACTCCCGGGCGTTCGAGCAGTACTTC. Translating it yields CASSYSRAFEQYF.

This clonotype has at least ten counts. For the CDR3, the DNA is TGCAGTGCTAAGCTGCCCCAACAGGGGGCTTACGAGCAGTACTTC. Its translation is CSAKLPQQGAYEQYF. The chain employs TRBV20-1 and TRBJ2-7; 9 positions agree with TRBD1. Germline CDR1 DFQATT, CDR2 SNEGSKA (reference sequence). V was clipped by 4 bases and J by 4 bases; unmatched bases: 11. The length of the CDR3 is 15 residues.

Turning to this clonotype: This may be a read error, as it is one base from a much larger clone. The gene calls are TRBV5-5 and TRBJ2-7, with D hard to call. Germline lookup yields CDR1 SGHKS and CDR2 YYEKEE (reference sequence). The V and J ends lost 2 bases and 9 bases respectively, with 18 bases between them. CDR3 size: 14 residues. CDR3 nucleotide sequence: TGTGCCAGCAGCTTACTAAGTCGTGACAATGGGCAGTACTTC. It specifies CASSLLSRDNGQYF.

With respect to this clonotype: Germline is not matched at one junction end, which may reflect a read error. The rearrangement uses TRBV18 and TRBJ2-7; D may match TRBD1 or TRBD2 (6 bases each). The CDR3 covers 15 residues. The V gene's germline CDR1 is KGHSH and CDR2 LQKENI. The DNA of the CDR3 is TGTGGCAGCTCACCGGGTCTGACAGGACTATACGAGCAGGACTTC. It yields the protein CGSSPGLTGLYEQDF. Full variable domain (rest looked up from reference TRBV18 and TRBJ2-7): NAGVMQNPRHLVRRRGQEARLRCSPMKGHSHVYWYRQLPEEGLKFMVYLQKENIIDESGMPKERFSAEFPKEGPSILRIQQVVRGDSAAYFCGSSPGLTGLYEQDFGPGTRLTVT.

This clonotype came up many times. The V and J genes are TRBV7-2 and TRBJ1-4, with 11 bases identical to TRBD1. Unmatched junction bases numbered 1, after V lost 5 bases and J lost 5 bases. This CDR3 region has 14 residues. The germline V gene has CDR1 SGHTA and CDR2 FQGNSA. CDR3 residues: CASSRDRGNEKLFF. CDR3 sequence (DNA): TGTGCCAGCAGCCGGGACAGGGGGAATGAAAAACTGTTTTTT.

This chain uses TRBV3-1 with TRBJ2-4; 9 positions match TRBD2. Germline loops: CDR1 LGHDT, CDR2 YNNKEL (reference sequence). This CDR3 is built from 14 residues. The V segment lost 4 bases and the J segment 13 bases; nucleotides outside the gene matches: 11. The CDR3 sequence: CASSLLAGGEAQYF. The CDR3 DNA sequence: TGTGCCAGCAGCCTACTCGCGGGAGGGGAGGCCCAGTACTTC.

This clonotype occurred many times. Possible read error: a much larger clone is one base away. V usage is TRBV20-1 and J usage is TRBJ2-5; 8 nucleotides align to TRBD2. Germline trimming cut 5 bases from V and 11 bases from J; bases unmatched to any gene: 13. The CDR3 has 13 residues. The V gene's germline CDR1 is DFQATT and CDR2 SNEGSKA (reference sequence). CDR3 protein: CSADGLAWNEQYF. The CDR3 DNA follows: TGCAGTGCTGATGGACTAGCTTGGAATGAGCAGTACTTC.

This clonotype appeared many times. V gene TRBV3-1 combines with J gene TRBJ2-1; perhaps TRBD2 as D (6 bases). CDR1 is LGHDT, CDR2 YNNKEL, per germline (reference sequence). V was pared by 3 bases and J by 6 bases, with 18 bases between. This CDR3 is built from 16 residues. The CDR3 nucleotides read TGTGCCAGCAGCCAGGAGGGGCAGGCCGGGTTCAATGAGCAGTTCTTC. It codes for CASSQEGQAGFNEQFF.

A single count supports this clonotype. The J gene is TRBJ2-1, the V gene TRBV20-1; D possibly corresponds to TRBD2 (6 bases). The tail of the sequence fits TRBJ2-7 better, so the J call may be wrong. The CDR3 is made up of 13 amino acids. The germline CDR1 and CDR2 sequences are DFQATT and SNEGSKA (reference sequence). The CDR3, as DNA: TGCAGTGCTAACGGGGGACTCTACAATGAGCAGTACTTC. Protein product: CSANGGLYNEQYF.

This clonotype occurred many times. CDR3 sequence reads: CASSLGGGDIQGDQYF. CDR3 coding DNA: TGCGCCAGCAGCTTAGGTGGGGGTGACATCCAAGGGGACCAGTACTTC. This chain uses TRBV5-1 with TRBJ2-5; D may match TRBD1 or TRBD2 (5 bases each). CDR3 length: 16 residues. Between the trimmed V and J ends, which lost 2 bases and 10 bases, there was a span of 24 bases. In germline, CDR1 is SGHRS, CDR2 YFSETQ. Complete variable domain (other parts from reference TRBV5-1 and TRBJ2-5): KAGVTQTPRYLIKTRGQQVTLSCSPISGHRSVSWYQQTPGQGLQFLFEYFSETQRNKGNFPGRFSGRQFSNSRSEMNVSTLELGDSALYLCASSLGGGDIQGDQYFGPGTRLLVL.

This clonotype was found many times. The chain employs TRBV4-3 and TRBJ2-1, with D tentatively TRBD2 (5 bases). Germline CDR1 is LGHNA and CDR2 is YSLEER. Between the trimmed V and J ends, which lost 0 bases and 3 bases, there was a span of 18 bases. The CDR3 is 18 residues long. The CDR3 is CASSQEVVEGLLYNEQFF. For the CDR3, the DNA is TGCGCCAGCAGCCAAGAAGTAGTCGAGGGATTGCTCTACAATGAGCAGTTCTTC.

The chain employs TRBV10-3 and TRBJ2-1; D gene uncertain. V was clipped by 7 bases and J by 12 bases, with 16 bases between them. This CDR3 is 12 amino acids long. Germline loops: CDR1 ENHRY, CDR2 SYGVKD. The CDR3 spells CAITTMMFRQFF. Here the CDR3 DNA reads TGTGCCATCACCACGATGATGTTTCGGCAGTTCTTC.

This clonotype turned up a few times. The CDR3 spells CASSQDYGGSTLNQPQHF. In DNA, the CDR3 is TGCGCCAGCAGCCAAGATTATGGGGGTTCGACCCTCAATCAGCCCCAGCATTTT. The V call is TRBV4-3, the J call TRBJ1-5, with TRBD1 as a possible D gene (5 bases). The length of the CDR3 is 18 residues. Looked up from germline, CDR1 is LGHNA and CDR2 is YSLEER. Between the trimmed V and J ends, which lost 0 bases and 3 bases, there was a span of 18 bases.